This TCR beta chain derives from a study of read filtering for tumor transcriptome and immune sequencing. Study-level results: Roughly 82% of IR-seq clonotypes had a single read, yet these held approximately 4% of reads.

This CDR3 has 15 amino acids. Germline values: CDR1 SGHRS, CDR2 YFSETQ. Losses at the gene ends were 0 bases for V and 4 bases for J; bases not matched to a gene: 4. Molecular barcoded adaptors covering alpha/delta and beta/gamma chains were used on roughly 400 ng RNA. A single record per CDR3 protein comes from TCRdb applying MiXCR to the reads. The sample lists around 38,000 distinct CDR3 sequences, roughly 13% occurring once. Turning to this clonotype: Its target is unknown. Just one base apart from a much larger clone, this may be a read error.

V and J are TRBV5-1 and TRBJ2-5; 9 positions match TRBD1. Sequenced material: a population of CD138-negative cells sorted from bone marrow. The TCR comes from a donor aged 40 or older with multiple myeloma. CDR3 DNA: TGCGCCAGCAGCTTGGGCGGGACAGGGCGAGAGACCCAGTACTTC. Its translation is CASSLGGTGRETQYF.